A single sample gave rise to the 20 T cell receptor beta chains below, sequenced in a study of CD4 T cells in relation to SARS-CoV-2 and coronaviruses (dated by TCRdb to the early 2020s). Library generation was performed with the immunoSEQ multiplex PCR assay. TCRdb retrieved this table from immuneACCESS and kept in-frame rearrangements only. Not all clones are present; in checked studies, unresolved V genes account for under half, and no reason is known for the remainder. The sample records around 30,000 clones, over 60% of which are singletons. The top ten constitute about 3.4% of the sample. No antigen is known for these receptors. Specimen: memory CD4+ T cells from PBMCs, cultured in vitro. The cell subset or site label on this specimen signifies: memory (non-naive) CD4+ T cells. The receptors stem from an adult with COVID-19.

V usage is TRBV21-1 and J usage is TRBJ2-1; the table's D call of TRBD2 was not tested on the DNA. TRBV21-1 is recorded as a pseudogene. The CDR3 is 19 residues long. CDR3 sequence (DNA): TGTGCCAGCAGCAAAGTCGGGACTAGCGGGAGGGGGGGTTGGGATGAGCAGTTCTTC. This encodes CASSKVGTSGRGGWDEQFF.

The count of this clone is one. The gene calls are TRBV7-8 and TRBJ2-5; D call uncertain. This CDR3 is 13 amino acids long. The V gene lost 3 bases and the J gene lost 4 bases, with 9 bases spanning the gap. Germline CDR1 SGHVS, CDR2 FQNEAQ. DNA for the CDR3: TGTGCCAGCAGCTTTCGAAGGCCAGAGACCCAGTACTTC. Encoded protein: CASSFRRPETQYF.

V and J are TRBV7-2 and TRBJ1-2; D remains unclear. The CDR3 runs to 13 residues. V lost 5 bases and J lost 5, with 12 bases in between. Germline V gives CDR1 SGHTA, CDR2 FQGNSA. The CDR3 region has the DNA TGTGCCAGCAGCCCCCCCTATGGGTATGGCTACACCTTC. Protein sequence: CASSPPYGYGYTF.

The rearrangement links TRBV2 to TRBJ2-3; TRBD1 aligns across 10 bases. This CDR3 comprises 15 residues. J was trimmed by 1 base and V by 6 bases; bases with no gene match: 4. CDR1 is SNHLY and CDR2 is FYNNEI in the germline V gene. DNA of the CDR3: TGTGCCAGCAGGACCGGGACAGGGGGCACAGATACGCAGTATTTT. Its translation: CASRTGTGGTDTQYF.

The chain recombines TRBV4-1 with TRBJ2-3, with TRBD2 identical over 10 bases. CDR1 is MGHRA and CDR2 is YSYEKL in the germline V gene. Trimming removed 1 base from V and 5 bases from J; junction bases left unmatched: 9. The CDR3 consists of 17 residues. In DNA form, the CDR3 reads TGCGCCAGCAGCCAAGTATTCCTAGCGGGAGTTGGAGATACGCAGTATTTT. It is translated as CASSQVFLAGVGDTQYF.

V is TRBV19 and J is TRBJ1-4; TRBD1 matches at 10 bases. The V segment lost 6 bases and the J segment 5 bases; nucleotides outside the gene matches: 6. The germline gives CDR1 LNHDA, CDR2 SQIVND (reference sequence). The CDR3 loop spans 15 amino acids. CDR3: CASRRLGQGNEKLFF. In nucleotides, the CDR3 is TGTGCCAGTAGACGTTTGGGACAGGGGAATGAAAAACTGTTTTTT.

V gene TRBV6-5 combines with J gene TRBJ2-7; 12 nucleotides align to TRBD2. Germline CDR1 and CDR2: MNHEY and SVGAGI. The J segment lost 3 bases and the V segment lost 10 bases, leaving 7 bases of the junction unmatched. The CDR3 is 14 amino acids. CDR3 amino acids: CATAQLAGGYEQYF. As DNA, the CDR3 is TGTGCCACCGCCCAACTAGCGGGAGGCTACGAGCAGTACTTC.

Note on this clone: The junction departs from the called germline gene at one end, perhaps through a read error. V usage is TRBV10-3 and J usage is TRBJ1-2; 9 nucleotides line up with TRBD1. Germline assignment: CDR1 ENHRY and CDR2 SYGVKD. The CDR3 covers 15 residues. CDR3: CATSGGDRDYYGYTF. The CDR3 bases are TGTGCCACCAGTGGAGGGGACAGGGACTACTATGGCTACACCTTC.

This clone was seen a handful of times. The CDR3 spells CASSGPSSGELFF. In nucleotides, the CDR3 is TGTGCCAGCAGTGGACCGTCGTCCGGGGAGCTGTTTTTT. V gene TRBV7-8 combines with J gene TRBJ2-2; D remains ambiguous. Looked up from germline, CDR1 is SGHVS and CDR2 is FQNEAQ. V was trimmed by 6 bases and J by 6 bases, leaving 11 bases between them. The CDR3 spans 13 residues. Full variable domain (missing parts from reference TRBV7-8 and TRBJ2-2): GAGVSQSPRYKVAKRGQDVALRCDPISGHVSLFWYQQALGQGPEFLTYFQNEAQLDKSGLPSDRFFAERPEGSVSTLKIQRTQQEDSAVYLCASSGPSSGELFFGEGSRLTVL.

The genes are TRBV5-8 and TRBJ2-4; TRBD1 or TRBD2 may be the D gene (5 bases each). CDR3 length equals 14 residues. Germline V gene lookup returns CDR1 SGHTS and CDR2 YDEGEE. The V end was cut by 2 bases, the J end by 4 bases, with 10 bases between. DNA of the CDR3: TGTGCCAGCAGCTTACGGGGCCCGAAAAACATTCAGTACTTC. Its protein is CASSLRGPKNIQYF.

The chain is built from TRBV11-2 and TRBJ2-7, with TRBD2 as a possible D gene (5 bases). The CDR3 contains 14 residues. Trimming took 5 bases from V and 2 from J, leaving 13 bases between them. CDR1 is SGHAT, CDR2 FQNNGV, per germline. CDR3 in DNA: TGTGCCAGCAGCATCCGGACTGGTCCCTACGAGCAGTACTTC. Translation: CASSIRTGPYEQYF.

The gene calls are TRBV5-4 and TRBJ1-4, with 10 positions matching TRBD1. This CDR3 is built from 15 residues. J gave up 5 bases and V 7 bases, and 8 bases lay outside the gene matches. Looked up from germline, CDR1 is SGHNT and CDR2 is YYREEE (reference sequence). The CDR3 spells CASYSQGQGNEKLFF. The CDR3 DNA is TGTGCCAGCTATTCTCAGGGACAGGGGAATGAAAAACTGTTTTTT.

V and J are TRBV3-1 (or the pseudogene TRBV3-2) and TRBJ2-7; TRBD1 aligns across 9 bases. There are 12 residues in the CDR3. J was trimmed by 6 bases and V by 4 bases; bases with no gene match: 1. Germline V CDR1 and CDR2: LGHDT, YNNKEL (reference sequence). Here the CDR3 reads CASSRQGGEQYF. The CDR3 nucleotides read TGTGCCAGCAGCCGACAGGGGGGCGAGCAGTACTTC.

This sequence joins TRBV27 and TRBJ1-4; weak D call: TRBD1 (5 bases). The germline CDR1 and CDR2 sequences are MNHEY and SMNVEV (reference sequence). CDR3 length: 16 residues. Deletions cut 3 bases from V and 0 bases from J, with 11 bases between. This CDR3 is CASSFGGRATNEKLFF. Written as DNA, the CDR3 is TGTGCCAGCAGTTTTGGGGGTCGTGCAACTAATGAAAAACTGTTTTTT. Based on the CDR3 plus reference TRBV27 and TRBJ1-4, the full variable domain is EAQVTQNPRYLITVTGKKLTVTCSQNMNHEYMSWYRQDPGLGLRQIYYSMNVEVTDKGDVPEGYKVSRKEKRNFPLILESPSPNQTSLYFCASSFGGRATNEKLFFGSGTQLSVL.

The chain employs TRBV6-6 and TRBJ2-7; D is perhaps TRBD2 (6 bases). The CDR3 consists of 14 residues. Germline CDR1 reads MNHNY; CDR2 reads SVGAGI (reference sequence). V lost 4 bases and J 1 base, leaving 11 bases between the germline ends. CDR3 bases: TGTGCCAGCAGTTCCCGGGACTCTTCCTACGAGCAGTACTTC. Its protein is CASSSRDSSYEQYF.

The CDR3 bases are TGTGCCTGGAGTATTGGGGCGAGGGGATATGAAAAACTGTTTTTT. Translating it yields CAWSIGARGYEKLFF. The V gene is TRBV30, the J gene TRBJ1-4; D is perhaps TRBD1 (5 bases). The CDR3 has 15 amino acids. The germline CDR1 and CDR2 sequences are GTSNPN and SVGIG (reference sequence). Between the trimmed V and J ends, which lost 2 bases and 6 bases, there was a span of 16 bases.

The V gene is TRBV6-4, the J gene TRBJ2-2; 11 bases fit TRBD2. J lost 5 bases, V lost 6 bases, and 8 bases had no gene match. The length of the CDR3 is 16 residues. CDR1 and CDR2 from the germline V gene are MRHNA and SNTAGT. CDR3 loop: CASSELAGGLTGELFF. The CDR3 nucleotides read TGTGCCAGCAGCGAATTAGCGGGAGGGCTGACCGGGGAGCTGTTTTTT.

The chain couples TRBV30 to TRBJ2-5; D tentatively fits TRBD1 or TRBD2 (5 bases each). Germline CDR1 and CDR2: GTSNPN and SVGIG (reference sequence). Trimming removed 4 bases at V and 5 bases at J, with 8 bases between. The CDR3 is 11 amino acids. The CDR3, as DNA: TGTGCCTGGACCGAGGGGGAGACCCAGTACTTC. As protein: CAWTEGETQYF.

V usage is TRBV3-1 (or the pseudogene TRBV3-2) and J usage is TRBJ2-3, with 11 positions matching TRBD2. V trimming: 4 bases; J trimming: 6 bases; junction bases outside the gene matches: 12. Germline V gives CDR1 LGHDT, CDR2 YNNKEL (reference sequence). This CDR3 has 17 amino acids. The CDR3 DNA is TGTGCCAGCAGCCTGAGGTTAACTAGCGGGAGTACTGATACGCAGTATTTT. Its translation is CASSLRLTSGSTDTQYF.

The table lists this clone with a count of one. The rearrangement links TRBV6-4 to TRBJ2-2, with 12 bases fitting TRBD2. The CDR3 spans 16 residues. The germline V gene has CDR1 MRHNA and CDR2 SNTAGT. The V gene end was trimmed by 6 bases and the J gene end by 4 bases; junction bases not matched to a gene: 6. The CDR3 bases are TGTGCCAGCAGAGCGACTAGCGGGAGAGGCACCGGGGAGCTGTTTTTT. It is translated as CASRATSGRGTGELFF.